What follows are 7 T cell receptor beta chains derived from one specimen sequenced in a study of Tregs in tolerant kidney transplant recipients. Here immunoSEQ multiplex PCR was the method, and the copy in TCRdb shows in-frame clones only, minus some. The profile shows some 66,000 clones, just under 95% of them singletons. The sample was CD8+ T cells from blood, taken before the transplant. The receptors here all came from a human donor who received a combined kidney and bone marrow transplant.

Written as DNA, the CDR3 is TGTGCCAGCAGCCTCACCGTACCCGAGTCCTACGAGCAGTACTTC. It yields the protein CASSLTVPESYEQYF. The chain couples TRBV6-5 to TRBJ2-7; D remains ambiguous. This CDR3 region has 15 residues. Trimming shortened V by 6 bases and J by 1 base, and 16 bases separated the two germline ends. Germline V gives CDR1 MNHEY, CDR2 SVGAGI.

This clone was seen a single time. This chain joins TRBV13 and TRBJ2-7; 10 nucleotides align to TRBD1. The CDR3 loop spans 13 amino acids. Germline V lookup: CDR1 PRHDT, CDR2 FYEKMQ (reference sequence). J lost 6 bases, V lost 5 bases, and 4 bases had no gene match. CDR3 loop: CASSPGQGSEQYF. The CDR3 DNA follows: TGTGCCAGCAGCCCGGGACAGGGGAGCGAGCAGTACTTC.

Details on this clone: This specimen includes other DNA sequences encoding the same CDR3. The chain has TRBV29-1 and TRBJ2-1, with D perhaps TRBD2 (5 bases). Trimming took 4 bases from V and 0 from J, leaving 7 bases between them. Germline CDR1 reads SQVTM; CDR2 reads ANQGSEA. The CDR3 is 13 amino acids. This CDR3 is CSVVGSSYNEQFF. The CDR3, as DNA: TGCAGCGTTGTGGGGAGCTCCTACAATGAGCAGTTCTTC.

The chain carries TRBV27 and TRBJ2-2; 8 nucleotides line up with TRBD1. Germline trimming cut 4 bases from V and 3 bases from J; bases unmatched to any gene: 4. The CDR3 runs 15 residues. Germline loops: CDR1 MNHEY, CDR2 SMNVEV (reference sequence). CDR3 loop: CASSWAGGDTGELFF. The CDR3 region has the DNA TGTGCCAGCAGTTGGGCAGGGGGCGACACCGGGGAGCTGTTTTTT.

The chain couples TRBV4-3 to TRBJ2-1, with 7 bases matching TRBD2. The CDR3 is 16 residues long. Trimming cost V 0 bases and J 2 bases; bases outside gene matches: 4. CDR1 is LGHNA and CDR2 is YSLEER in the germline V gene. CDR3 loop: CASSQDISGTYNEQFF. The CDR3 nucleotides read TGCGCCAGCAGCCAAGACATCAGCGGGACCTACAATGAGCAGTTCTTC.

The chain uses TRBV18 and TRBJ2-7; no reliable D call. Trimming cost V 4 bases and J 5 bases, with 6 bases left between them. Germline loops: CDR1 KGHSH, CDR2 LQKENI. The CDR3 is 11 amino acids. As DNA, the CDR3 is TGTGCCAGCTCACTGCGCGACGAGCAGTACTTC. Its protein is CASSLRDEQYF. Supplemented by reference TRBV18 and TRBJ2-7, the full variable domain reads NAGVMQNPRHLVRRRGQEARLRCSPMKGHSHVYWYRQLPEEGLKFMVYLQKENIIDESGMPKERFSAEFPKEGPSILRIQQVVRGDSAAYFCASSLRDEQYFGPGTRLTVT.

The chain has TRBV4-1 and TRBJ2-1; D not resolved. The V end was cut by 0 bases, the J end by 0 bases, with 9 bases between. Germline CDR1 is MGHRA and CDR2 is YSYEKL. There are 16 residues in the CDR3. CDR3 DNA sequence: TGCGCCAGCAGCCAAGATCTTGAGAGCTCCTACAATGAGCAGTTCTTC. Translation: CASSQDLESSYNEQFF.